The T cell receptor (beta chain) under discussion was sequenced for a study of cytomegalovirus exposure and HLA in healthy donors. Overall study findings and caveats: Upon later analysis, HLA-associated TCR beta chains proved more clonally expanded than other, equally common chains.

Samples came from healthy bone marrow donors. Trimming stripped 4 bases from V and 5 bases from J, with 12 bases between. Germline lookup yields CDR1 SGHNT and CDR2 YYREEE (reference sequence). The CDR3 consists of 13 residues. About this clone itself: Antigen unknown.

Primers included in the PCR were 60 Vbeta and 13 Jbeta primers. The data were produced by immunoSEQ multiplex PCR, yet TCRdb's version contains in-frame clones alone and is incomplete. The sample carries roughly 150,000 clones, 65% to 85% recorded once. The chain links TRBV5-4 to TRBJ1-1; D gene uncertain. The specimen was PBMCs. This receptor was obtained from a male donor in good health and CMV-seronegative. This chain's CDR3 is CASSRREGTEAFF. CDR3 nucleotides: TGTGCCAGCAGCCGAAGGGAGGGTACTGAAGCTTTCTTT. Together with reference TRBV5-4 and TRBJ1-1, the CDR3 gives the full variable domain: ETGVTQSPTHLIKTRGQQVTLRCSSQSGHNTVSWYQQALGQGPQFIFQYYREEENGRGNFPPRFSGLQFPNYSSELNVNALELDDSALYLCASSRREGTEAFFGQGTRLTVV.